This T cell receptor beta chain was documented in a study of tumor-infiltrating lymphocytes in primary liver carcinoma (dated by TCRdb to about 2017). In the study overall: Hepatocellular carcinoma (four) or combined HCC and intrahepatic cholangiocarcinoma (one) was present in the five patients, who were three men and two women aged 30 to 69 years. The five patients had tumors of stage T1-T3 N0M0, with maximum diameters ranging from roughly 4.2 to 10 cm. Samples yielded roughly 3.5 to 7.13 million productive TCRbeta reads; read depth did not differ significantly between tissue types. TCRbeta repertoire sequencing, expression microarrays and whole-exome sequencing were combined in the study across five regions of each liver tumor, with adjacent normal tissue and blood also included. A total of around 35 specimens from 5 patients, comprising about 25 tumor regions, 5 adjacent noncancerous liver tissues and 5 peripheral blood samples, were covered by TCRbeta repertoire sequencing. To link TCRbeta repertoire diversity with the local molecular phenotype, the 25 or so tumor region samples were profiled using Agilent mRNA microarrays. High reproducibility was observed for the technical replicate repertoires, with mean shared-clone rates approximately 0.9 and correlation coefficients above 0.95. What the research found in general, with its limitations: Repertoire overlap was higher between tumor regions (mean around 36%) than tumor-adjacent (17%) or tumor-blood (14%) pairs, consistent with antigen-driven expansion. The study included only a handful of patients, and the authors note findings should be validated in a larger study. Only roughly 8-25% of top clones appeared in all five regions of a tumor, which suggests that tumor-infiltrating T cells are spatially heterogeneous. The top 250 clones accounted for a significantly greater share of the repertoire in tumors than in blood (p = 0.039). Bulk unsorted samples precluded comparing CD4+ and CD8+ T cell repertoires. Because only the TCR beta chain was sequenced and unpaired alpha chains were not captured, true repertoire diversity is likely underestimated.

Total RNA and DNA were co-extracted from roughly 20-30 mg of bulk tissue with the AllPrep DNA/RNA mini kit, without cell sorting. Roughly five patients with histopathologically diagnosed primary liver carcinoma underwent surgical resection in China between November 2015 and 2016. At the time of sampling, the patients had chronic HBV infection and had not received any treatment. Each tumor was sampled at five spatially separated regions: the superior, inferior, left-lateral and right-lateral poles and the tumor centre. Histological examination found more than 80% viable tumor cells in every tumor sample. Pieces of fresh tumor and adjacent tissue were cut in half, with one half kept in RNAlater at -80 degrees C and the other half sent for histology. Of note for this clonotype: Its antigen is unknown. The junction departs from germline at one end; a sequencing error may be responsible.

The CDR3 sequence holds 12 residues, the cysteine and phenylalanine included. Only CDR3 DNA is held: 36 bases, read in frame from base 1. The CDR1 and CDR2 encoded by the germline V gene are KGHSH and LQKENI. TCRbeta-specific cDNA was reverse-transcribed from roughly 500 ng total RNA using a constant-region primer and ProtoScript II reverse transcriptase. The TCRbeta libraries were prepared through three rounds of nested multiplex PCR following a slightly modified ARM-PCR procedure. Each of the first two PCR rounds ran for around 10 cycles using multiplex TRBV1-TRBV30 forward primers together with a Cbeta reverse primer. A final 25-cycle PCR with Deep VentR polymerase added sample barcodes and Illumina adapters. Before sequencing, amplicons between 200 and 500 bp were purified from gel using a QIAquick gel extraction kit. An Illumina HiSeq 2500 was used to sequence the TCRbeta amplicons, generating 250-bp paired-end reads. The original methods were these. To recover full CDR3 sequences, reads were quality-trimmed using Trimmomatic v0.33 and paired reads were then merged using FLASH v1.2.11. V, D and J germline segments were assigned to the rearranged TCRbeta sequences using MiGEC v1.2.1b. Clonotype statistics and Shannon-Wiener diversity indices were computed with VDJtools v1.0.0. To reduce sampling bias, subsequent analyses other than the diversity analysis used only the 250 most abundant clonotypes in each sample. TCRdb trimmed the raw reads at Q25, called clones with MiXCR and kept productive beta chains. Duplicate CDR3 protein sequences are folded into a single record with the most common DNA and genes. For this entry, the V and J calls and clone size follow TCRdb and not the study's own pipeline. The sample includes under 200,000 distinct CDR3 sequences, with roughly 80% observed a single time. The top ten hold about a sixth of the sample.

The chain uses TRBV18 and TRBJ1-5; D gene: possibly TRBD1, on 5 matching bases. Material for sequencing was tumor tissue from primary liver carcinoma. The source of this sequence is a man in his forties with primary liver carcinoma and hepatitis B virus infection. The CDR3 protein: CASSTGNQPQRF. The nucleotide sequence is given as TGTGCCAGCTCAACAGGCAATCAGCCCCAGCGTTTT.